This T cell receptor (beta chain) emerged from a study of T cells in tumors after PD-1 blockade (dated by TCRdb to the late 2010s). About the investigation overall: Patients with prior checkpoint blockade, systemic immunosuppressant use, or recent radiotherapy or other anti-cancer therapy within 4 weeks were excluded. Bulk TCR sequencing was performed on roughly ten peripheral blood samples from a few patients to compare blood and tumor clonotypes. On average, peripheral blood samples had more than 90,000 TCR templates (range about 23,000-260,000) and 35,000 to 40,000 unique clonotypes. Ongoing daily vismodegib 150 mg was also given to a subset of patients during anti-PD-1 treatment. Treatment consisted of either cemiplimab 350 mg every 2 weeks or pembrolizumab 200 mg every 3 weeks. Using site-matched tumors from BCC or SCC patients sampled before and after anti-PD-1 therapy, the study carried out paired single-cell RNA and TCR sequencing. RECIST version 1.1 was used to evaluate clinical response.

General study outcomes and caveats: About 40% of TCR clonotypes from the tumor were detected in blood, and certain novel exhausted tumor clones were present in blood collected before treatment, which suggests recruitment from the periphery. Where the novel T cell clones came from was not identified, and possible sources could include lymphoid organs or rare unexpanded clones inside the tumor or in the tumor periphery.

The immunoSEQ platform was used to carry out deep TCRbeta sequencing. On the authors' methods: Only productive rearrangements were exported from the immunoSEQ Analyzer for further analysis. T cell phenotypes were assigned to bulk TCRbeta clonotypes by matching the clonotypes to single-cell RNA+TCR-seq clones with the same TCRbeta sequence. Clone enrichment in tumor was calculated as tumor frequency divided by PBMC frequency from bulk TCR sequencing. GLIPH was used to sort TCRs into specificity groups, which are clusters of distinct TCRs that likely recognize common antigens through shared CDR3 motifs. As stored in TCRdb, this immuneACCESS dataset retains in-frame rearrangements with V and J assigned. A fraction of the clones does not appear; measured against another copy, unresolved V genes explain less than half of the discrepancy, and the remainder lacks a known reason. D and trimming come from the DNA, and the V and J calls and clone size come from that table. The sample table records 60,000 to 65,000 clones; around 67% of these occur just once. In total, the top ten clones hold approximately 4.5% of the sample.

Reading the label with the study, this specimen's time point is: after anti-PD-1 therapy. For bulk TCRbeta sequencing, genomic DNA was extracted from tumor biopsies or peripheral blood, and input amounts ranged from 616 ng to 6,004 ng. All patients had histologically proven advanced or metastatic basal or squamous cell carcinoma and were poor candidates for surgical resection. The basal cell carcinoma cohort was made up of fewer than 13 patients, and bulk tumor TCR sequencing was performed for seven or eight of these patients. As to this clone: The antigen this receptor binds is unknown. No base quality values were provided; no much bigger clone lies one nucleotide off.

The TCR was taken from a human donor with basal cell carcinoma. The sequencing here drew on PBMCs, taken after anti-PD-1 treatment.

The nucleotide sequence reads as follows: TGTGCCAGCAGTCAAAGAAGGGACAGGGGACGGTTAAGTGGAGCTTTCTTT. Its coded protein is CASSQRRDRGRLSGAFF. The V and J segments used are TRBV27 and TRBJ1-1; 10 bases in between match TRBD1. CDR1 and CDR2, looked up from the germline V gene (reference sequence), are MNHEY and SMNVEV. The CDR3 starts with the cysteine, ends with the phenylalanine, and has 17 residues. CDR3 DNA only is kept here, 51 bases in frame from base 1. V ends up 5 bases short and J 10 bases short, with an unmatched junction base count of 19.